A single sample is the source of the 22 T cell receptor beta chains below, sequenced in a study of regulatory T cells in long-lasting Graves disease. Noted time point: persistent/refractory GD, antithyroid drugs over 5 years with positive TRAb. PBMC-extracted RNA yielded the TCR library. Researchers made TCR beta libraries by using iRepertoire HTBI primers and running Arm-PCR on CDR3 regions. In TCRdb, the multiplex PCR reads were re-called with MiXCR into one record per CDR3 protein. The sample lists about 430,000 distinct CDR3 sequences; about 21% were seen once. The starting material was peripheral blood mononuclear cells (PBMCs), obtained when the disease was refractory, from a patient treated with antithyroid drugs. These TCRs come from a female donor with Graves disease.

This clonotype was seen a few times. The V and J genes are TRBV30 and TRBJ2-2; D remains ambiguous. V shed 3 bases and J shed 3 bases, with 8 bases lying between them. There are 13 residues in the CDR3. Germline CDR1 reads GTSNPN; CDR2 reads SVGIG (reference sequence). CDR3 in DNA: TGTGCCTGGAGGTCAGGCGACACCGGGGAGCTGTTTTTT. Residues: CAWRSGDTGELFF.

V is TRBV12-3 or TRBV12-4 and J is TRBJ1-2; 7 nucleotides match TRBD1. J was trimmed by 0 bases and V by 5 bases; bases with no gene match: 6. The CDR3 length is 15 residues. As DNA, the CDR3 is TGTGCCAGCAGTCCCGGGACAGCCGCTAACTATGGCTACACCTTC. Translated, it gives CASSPGTAANYGYTF.

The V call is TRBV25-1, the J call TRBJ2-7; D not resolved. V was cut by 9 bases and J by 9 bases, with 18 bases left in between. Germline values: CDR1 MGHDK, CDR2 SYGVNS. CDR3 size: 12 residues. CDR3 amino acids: CARPIPAVWQYF. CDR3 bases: TGTGCCAGACCGATACCCGCGGTTTGGCAGTACTTC.

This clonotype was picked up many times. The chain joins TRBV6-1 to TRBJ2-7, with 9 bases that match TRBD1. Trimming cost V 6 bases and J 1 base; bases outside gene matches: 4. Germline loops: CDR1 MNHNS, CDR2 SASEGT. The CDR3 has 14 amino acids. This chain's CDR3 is CASRGGQGSYEQYF. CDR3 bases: TGTGCCAGCAGAGGGGGACAGGGATCCTACGAGCAGTACTTC.

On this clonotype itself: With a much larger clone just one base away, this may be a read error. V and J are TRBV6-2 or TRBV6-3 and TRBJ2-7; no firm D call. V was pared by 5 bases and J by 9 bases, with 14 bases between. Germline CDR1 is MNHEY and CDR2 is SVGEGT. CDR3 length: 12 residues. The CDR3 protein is CASSPRAVGQYF. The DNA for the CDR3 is TGTGCCAGCAGTCCTAGGGCCGTCGGGCAGTACTTC.

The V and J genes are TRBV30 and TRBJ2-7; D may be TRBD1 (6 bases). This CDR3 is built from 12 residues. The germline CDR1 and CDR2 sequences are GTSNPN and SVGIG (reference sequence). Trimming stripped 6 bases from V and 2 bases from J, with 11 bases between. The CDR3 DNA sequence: TGTGCCTGTCGGGACACCACCTACGAGCAGTACTTC. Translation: CACRDTTYEQYF.

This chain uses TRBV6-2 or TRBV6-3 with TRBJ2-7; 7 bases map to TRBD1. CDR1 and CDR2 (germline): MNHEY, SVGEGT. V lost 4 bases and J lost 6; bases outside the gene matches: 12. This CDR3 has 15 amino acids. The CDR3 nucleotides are TGTGCCAGCAGTTGGGACGGACAGGCGTATGGCGAGCAGTACTTC. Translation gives CASSWDGQAYGEQYF.

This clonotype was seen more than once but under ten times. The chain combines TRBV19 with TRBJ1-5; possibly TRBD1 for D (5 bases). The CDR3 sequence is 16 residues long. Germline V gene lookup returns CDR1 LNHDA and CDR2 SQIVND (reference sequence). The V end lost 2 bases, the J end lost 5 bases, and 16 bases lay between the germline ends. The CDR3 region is CASSIRRQGTHQPQHF. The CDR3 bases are TGTGCCAGTAGTATACGGCGGCAGGGAACGCATCAGCCCCAGCATTTT. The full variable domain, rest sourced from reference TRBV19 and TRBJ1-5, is DGGITQSPKYLFRKEGQNVTLSCEQNLNHDAMYWYRQDPGQGLRLIYYSQIVNDFQKGDIAEGYSVSREKKESFPLTVTSAQKNPTAFYLCASSIRRQGTHQPQHFGDGTRLSIL.

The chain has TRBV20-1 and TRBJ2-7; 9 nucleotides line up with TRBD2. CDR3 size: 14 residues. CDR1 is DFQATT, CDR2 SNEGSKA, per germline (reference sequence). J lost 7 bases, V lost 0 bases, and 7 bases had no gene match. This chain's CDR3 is CSARDPGLAREQYF. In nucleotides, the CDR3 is TGCAGTGCTAGAGATCCGGGACTAGCTAGGGAGCAGTACTTC.

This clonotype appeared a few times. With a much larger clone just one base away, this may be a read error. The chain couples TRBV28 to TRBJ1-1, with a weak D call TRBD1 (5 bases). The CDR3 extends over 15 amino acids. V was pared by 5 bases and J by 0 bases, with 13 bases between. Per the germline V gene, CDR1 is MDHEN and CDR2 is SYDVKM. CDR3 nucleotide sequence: TGTGCCAGCAGTCCCGGGACGGCCATGAACACTGAAGCTTTCTTT. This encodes CASSPGTAMNTEAFF.

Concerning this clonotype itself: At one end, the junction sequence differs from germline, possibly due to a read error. DNA of the CDR3: TGTGCCGGCTCACCGGGACAGGGTGAGACCCAGTACTTC. Encoded protein: CAGSPGQGETQYF. The V and J genes are TRBV18 and TRBJ2-5; 9 bases are a match to TRBD1. The length of the CDR3 is 13 residues. The germline V gene has CDR1 KGHSH and CDR2 LQKENI.

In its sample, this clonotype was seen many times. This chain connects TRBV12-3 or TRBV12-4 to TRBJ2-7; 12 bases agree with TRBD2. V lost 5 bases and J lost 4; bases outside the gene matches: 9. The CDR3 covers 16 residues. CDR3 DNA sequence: TGTGCCAGCAGTCCCCGCACACTAGCGGGAGGATACGAGCAGTACTTC. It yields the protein CASSPRTLAGGYEQYF.

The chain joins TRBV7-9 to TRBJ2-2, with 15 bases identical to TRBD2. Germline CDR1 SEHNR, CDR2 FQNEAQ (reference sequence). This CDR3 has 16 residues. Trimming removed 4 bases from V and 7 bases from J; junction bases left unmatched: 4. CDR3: CASSSGLAGGHGELFF. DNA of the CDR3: TGTGCCAGCAGCTCGGGACTAGCGGGAGGACACGGGGAGCTGTTTTTT. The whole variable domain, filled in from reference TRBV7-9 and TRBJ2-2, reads DTGVSQNPRHKITKRGQNVTFRCDPISEHNRLYWYRQTLGQGPEFLTYFQNEAQLEKSRLLSDRFSAERPKGSFSTLEIQRTEQGDSAMYLCASSSGLAGGHGELFFGEGSRLTVL.

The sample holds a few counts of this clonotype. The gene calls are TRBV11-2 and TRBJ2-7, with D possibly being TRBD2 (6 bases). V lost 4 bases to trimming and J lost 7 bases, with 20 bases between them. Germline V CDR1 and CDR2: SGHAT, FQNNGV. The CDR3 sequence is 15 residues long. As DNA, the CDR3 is TGTGCCAGCAGCTCTGGGGGGTATGGGGTGGGGGAGCAGTACTTC. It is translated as CASSSGGYGVGEQYF.

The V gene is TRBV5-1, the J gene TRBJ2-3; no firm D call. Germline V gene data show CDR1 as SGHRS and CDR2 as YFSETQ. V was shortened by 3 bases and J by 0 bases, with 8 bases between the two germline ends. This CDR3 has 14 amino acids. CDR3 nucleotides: TGCGCCAGCAGCTCGGCGGCTAGCACAGATACGCAGTATTTT. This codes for CASSSAASTDTQYF.

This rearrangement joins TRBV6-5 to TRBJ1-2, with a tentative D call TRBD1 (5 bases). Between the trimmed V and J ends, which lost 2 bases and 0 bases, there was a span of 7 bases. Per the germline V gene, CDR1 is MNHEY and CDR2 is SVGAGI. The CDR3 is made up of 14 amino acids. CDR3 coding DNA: TGTGCCAGCAGTTACAAGGGGACTAACTATGGCTACACCTTC. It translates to CASSYKGTNYGYTF.

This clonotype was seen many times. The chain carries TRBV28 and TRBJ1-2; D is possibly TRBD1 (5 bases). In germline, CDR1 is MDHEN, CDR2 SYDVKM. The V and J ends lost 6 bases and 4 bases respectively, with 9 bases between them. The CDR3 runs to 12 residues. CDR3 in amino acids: CASRRQPYGYTF. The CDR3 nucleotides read TGTGCCAGCAGAAGACAGCCCTATGGCTACACCTTC.

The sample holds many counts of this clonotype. This chain's CDR3 is CSGYAGRGEQYF. In nucleotides, the CDR3 is TGCAGTGGCTACGCGGGGCGGGGCGAGCAGTACTTC. The J gene is TRBJ2-7, the V gene TRBV20-1; TRBD2 is a possible D gene (6 bases). This CDR3 region has 12 residues. The germline CDR1 and CDR2 sequences are DFQATT and SNEGSKA (reference sequence). V shed 7 bases and J shed 6 bases, with 16 bases lying between them.

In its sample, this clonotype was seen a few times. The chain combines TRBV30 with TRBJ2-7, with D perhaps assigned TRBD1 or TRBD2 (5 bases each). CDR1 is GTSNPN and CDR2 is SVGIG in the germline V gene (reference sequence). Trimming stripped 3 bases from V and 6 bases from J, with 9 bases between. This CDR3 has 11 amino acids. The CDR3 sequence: CAWSAGTEQYF. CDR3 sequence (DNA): TGTGCCTGGAGCGCCGGGACCGAGCAGTACTTC.

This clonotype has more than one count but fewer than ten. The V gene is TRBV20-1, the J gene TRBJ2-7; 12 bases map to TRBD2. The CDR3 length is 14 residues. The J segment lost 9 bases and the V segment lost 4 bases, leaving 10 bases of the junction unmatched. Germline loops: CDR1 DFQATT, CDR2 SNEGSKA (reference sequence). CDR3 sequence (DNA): TGCAGTGCTACGACTAGCGGGAGCCCCCTGGGGCAGTACTTC. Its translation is CSATTSGSPLGQYF.

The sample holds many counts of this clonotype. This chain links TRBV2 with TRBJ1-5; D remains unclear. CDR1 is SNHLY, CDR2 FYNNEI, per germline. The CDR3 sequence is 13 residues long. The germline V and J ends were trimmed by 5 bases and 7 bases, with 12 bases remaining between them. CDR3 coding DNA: TGTGCCAGCAGTTCCCAACCGGAGCAGCCCCAGCATTTT. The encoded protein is CASSSQPEQPQHF.

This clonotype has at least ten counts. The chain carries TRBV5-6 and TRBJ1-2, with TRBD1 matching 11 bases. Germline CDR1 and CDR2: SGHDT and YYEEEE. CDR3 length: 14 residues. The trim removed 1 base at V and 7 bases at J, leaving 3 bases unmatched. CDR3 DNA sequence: TGTGCCAGCAGCTTGTGGACAGGGGGCCGTGGCTACACCTTC. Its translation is CASSLWTGGRGYTF.